Sequencing of this TCR beta chain was carried out in a study of shared clonotypes between healthy human individuals. Comment on this clone: The target antigen is unknown.

Method: immunoSEQ multiplex PCR; TCRdb's copy keeps in-frame clones and lacks some. The table shows 2 million to 2.5 million clones, with roughly 90% occurring only once. CDR3 length: 16 residues. The germline V gene has CDR1 LNHDA and CDR2 SQIVND (reference sequence). V shed 3 bases and J shed 9 bases, with 21 bases lying between them. Study-level results: Memory subsets had estimated richness that was generally smaller than that of naive subsets. Clonotypes that were shared across a handful of donors made up around 5% of naive CD4 clonotypes.

This chain connects TRBV19 to TRBJ2-1, with D possibly being TRBD1 (6 bases). Sample: naive CD4+ T cells from PBMCs. Subset of the sample: CD45RA+ positively selected. The receptor was isolated from a young man in good health. Some clones in this sample may be carry-over from other donors' samples. The CDR3 sequence: CASSIPTGSSLSEQFF. The CDR3 region has the DNA TGTGCCAGTAGTATCCCCACAGGGTCAAGTCTTTCTGAGCAGTTCTTC.